This entry features one T cell receptor (beta chain) sequence. The junction departs from the called germline gene at one end, perhaps through a read error. This library used around 400 ng RNA and molecular barcoded adaptors spanning alpha/delta and beta/gamma chains. TCRdb fed the reads into MiXCR, producing one record per CDR3 protein. Of about 39,000 distinct CDR3 sequences in the sample, approximately 15% are singletons; the top ten hold less than 20%. The sample belongs to a study of read filtering for tumor transcriptome and immune sequencing. Study in general: About 8 patients were R-ISS I, around 15 were R-ISS II, 6 or 7 were R-ISS III.

CDR1 is MNHEY and CDR2 is SVGAGI in the germline V gene. The CDR3 contains 14 residues. V usage is TRBV6-5 and J usage is TRBJ2-1, with D unresolved. This clonotype was obtained from a donor at least 40 years old with multiple myeloma. Sequenced: a population of CD138-negative cells sorted from bone marrow. The CDR3 coding sequence is TGCGCCAGCAGACCCGATCCACAGACCTACGAGCAGTTCTTC. Translated: CASRPDPQTYEQFF.